Below, 14 T cell receptor beta chains from the same sample are listed, as sequenced in a study of T cell responses to AZD1222 COVID-19 vaccine. Only in-frame clones appear in the TCRdb table, and some are missing; sequencing was by immunoSEQ multiplex PCR. Counted here are 18,000 or so clones, around nine tenths occurring once; the ten biggest clones make up 8.5% to 9%. The input for sequencing was peripheral blood, taken 28 days after the second AZD1222 dose. These receptors came from an adult who received the AZD1222 COVID-19 vaccine.

This rearrangement joins TRBV24-1 to TRBJ2-1; TRBD2 is a possible D gene (6 bases). Germline loops: CDR1 KGHDR, CDR2 SFDVKD. The V and J ends lost 9 bases and 4 bases respectively, with 18 bases between them. The CDR3 runs 15 residues. The CDR3 sequence: CATALGGGTYNEQFF. The DNA for the CDR3 is TGTGCCACCGCCCTGGGGGGAGGCACATACAATGAGCAGTTCTTC.

V and J are TRBV6-5 and TRBJ1-3; TRBD1 might be the D (6 bases). With 5 bases removed from V and 3 bases from J, the gap between germline ends came to 11 bases. CDR3 length: 14 residues. Looked up from germline, CDR1 is MNHEY and CDR2 is SVGAGI. The CDR3 loop is CASSLQGNGNTIYF. In DNA form, the CDR3 reads TGTGCCAGCAGTCTACAGGGAAATGGAAACACCATATATTTT.

The count of this clone is one. The V and J genes are TRBV10-1 and TRBJ1-1, with TRBD1 as a possible D gene (6 bases). V lost 2 bases and J 8 bases, leaving 12 bases between the germline ends. Germline V lookup: CDR1 WNHNN, CDR2 SYGVQD (reference sequence). This CDR3 spans 13 amino acids. This CDR3 reads CASSEPGQSEAFF. CDR3 nucleotide sequence: TGCGCCAGCAGTGAGCCTGGACAGTCGGAAGCTTTCTTT.

The chain has TRBV5-1 and TRBJ2-3, with 11 bases lining up with TRBD2. Trimming at V came to 7 bases and at J to 3 bases, leaving 1 base not matched to a gene. The germline gives CDR1 SGHRS, CDR2 YFSETQ. The CDR3 is made up of 13 amino acids. The CDR3 is CASGTSGTDTQYF. The DNA for the CDR3 is TGCGCCAGCGGGACTAGCGGAACAGATACGCAGTATTTT.

The chain links TRBV2 to TRBJ2-1; D unclear. Germline assignment: CDR1 SNHLY and CDR2 FYNNEI. The CDR3 is 15 residues long. V was clipped by 6 bases and J by 3 bases, with 15 bases between them. The CDR3 here is CASRFDDLIYNEQFF. In DNA, the CDR3 is TGTGCCAGCAGGTTTGACGACTTGATCTACAATGAGCAGTTCTTC. The full variable domain, its missing parts supplied by reference TRBV2 and TRBJ2-1, is EPEVTQTPSHQVTQMGQEVILRCVPISNHLYFYWYRQILGQKVEFLVSFYNNEISEKSEIFDDQFSVERPDGSNFTLKIRSTKLEDSAMYFCASRFDDLIYNEQFFGPGTRLTVL.

The chain joins TRBV15 to TRBJ1-1, with TRBD1 as a possible D gene (5 bases). The CDR3 contains 14 residues. Per germline, CDR1 LNHNV and CDR2 YYDKDF (reference sequence). V lost 5 bases to trimming and J lost 11 bases, with 21 bases between them. The CDR3 DNA reads as TGTGCCACCAGCCCCGAACTGTCACAGGCGCGGGCTTTCTTT. Amino acid sequence: CATSPELSQARAFF.

This chain joins TRBV24-1 and TRBJ2-1, with 7 positions matching TRBD2. V was clipped by 5 bases and J by 7 bases; unmatched bases: 4. Germline CDR1 and CDR2: KGHDR and SFDVKD. The CDR3 consists of 13 residues. The CDR3 spells CATSGGSENEQFF. The CDR3 DNA reads TGTGCCACCAGTGGCGGGAGCGAGAATGAGCAGTTCTTC.

The gene calls are TRBV2 and TRBJ1-1; D possibly corresponds to TRBD1 (6 bases). Trimming took off 3 bases at V and 3 bases at J, with 11 bases between the two ends. Germline V gene lookup returns CDR1 SNHLY and CDR2 FYNNEI. This CDR3 region has 14 residues. The CDR3 nucleotides read TGTGCCAGCAGTGACCAGGGGAGGTACACTGAAGCTTTCTTT. This translates into CASSDQGRYTEAFF. The full variable domain, rest sourced from reference TRBV2 and TRBJ1-1, is EPEVTQTPSHQVTQMGQEVILRCVPISNHLYFYWYRQILGQKVEFLVSFYNNEISEKSEIFDDQFSVERPDGSNFTLKIRSTKLEDSAMYFCASSDQGRYTEAFFGQGTRLTVV.

The V gene is TRBV5-6, the J gene TRBJ2-1; D remains unclear. V dropped 6 bases and J dropped 0 bases, with 10 bases sitting between them. In germline, CDR1 is SGHDT, CDR2 YYEEEE. This CDR3 is 14 amino acids long. CDR3 in amino acids: CASTVLGSYNEQFF. As DNA, the CDR3 is TGTGCCAGCACGGTTCTAGGCTCCTACAATGAGCAGTTCTTC.

This chain links TRBV24-1 with TRBJ2-5, with 7 bases aligning to TRBD1. With 8 bases clipped from V and 4 bases from J, the junction kept 6 bases outside the gene matches. Germline V gene sequence: CDR1 KGHDR, CDR2 SFDVKD. This CDR3 has 13 amino acids. This chain's CDR3 is CATTRGPGETQYF. DNA of the CDR3: TGTGCCACCACTAGGGGGCCAGGAGAGACCCAGTACTTC.

With regard to this clone: An end of the junction does not agree with germline; a read error may underlie this. CDR3 in DNA: TGTGCCAGCAGCTTAGCGGGTGACCGGTTTTCCTTATTC. Translation gives CASSLAGDRFSLF. The chain has TRBV7-9 and TRBJ1-2; D is undetermined. This CDR3 region has 13 residues. CDR1 is SEHNR, CDR2 FQNEAQ, per germline (reference sequence).

A note on this clone: The same CDR3 is also encoded by other DNA sequences in this sample. The rearrangement joins TRBV6-5 to TRBJ1-1; 7 nucleotides match TRBD1. Germline CDR1 and CDR2: MNHEY and SVGAGI. V shed 5 bases, J shed 4 bases, and the junction held 4 bases outside the gene matches. The CDR3 loop spans 13 amino acids. The CDR3 coding sequence is TGTGCCAGCAGTCCAGGGGGAGGCACTGAAGCTTTCTTT. This codes for CASSPGGGTEAFF.

The gene calls are TRBV19 and TRBJ2-1; 8 nucleotides match TRBD2. CDR3 length equals 16 residues. Looked up from germline, CDR1 is LNHDA and CDR2 is SQIVND (reference sequence). V lost 7 bases, J lost 6 bases, and 14 bases stayed unmatched. CDR3 bases: TGTGCCAGTACTTCCCCCCCAGCGGGAGCGCCCAATGAGCAGTTCTTC. Encoded protein: CASTSPPAGAPNEQFF. Combining the CDR3 with reference TRBV19 and TRBJ2-1 gives the whole variable domain DGGITQSPKYLFRKEGQNVTLSCEQNLNHDAMYWYRQDPGQGLRLIYYSQIVNDFQKGDIAEGYSVSREKKESFPLTVTSAQKNPTAFYLCASTSPPAGAPNEQFFGPGTRLTVL.

The chain couples TRBV30 to TRBJ1-5; maybe TRBD1 (6 bases). Germline lookup yields CDR1 GTSNPN and CDR2 SVGIG (reference sequence). This CDR3 is 13 amino acids long. V lost 2 bases and J 3 bases, leaving 8 bases between the germline ends. DNA of the CDR3: TGTGCCTGGAGTTCGGGACACAATCAGCCCCAGCATTTT. Protein: CAWSSGHNQPQHF.